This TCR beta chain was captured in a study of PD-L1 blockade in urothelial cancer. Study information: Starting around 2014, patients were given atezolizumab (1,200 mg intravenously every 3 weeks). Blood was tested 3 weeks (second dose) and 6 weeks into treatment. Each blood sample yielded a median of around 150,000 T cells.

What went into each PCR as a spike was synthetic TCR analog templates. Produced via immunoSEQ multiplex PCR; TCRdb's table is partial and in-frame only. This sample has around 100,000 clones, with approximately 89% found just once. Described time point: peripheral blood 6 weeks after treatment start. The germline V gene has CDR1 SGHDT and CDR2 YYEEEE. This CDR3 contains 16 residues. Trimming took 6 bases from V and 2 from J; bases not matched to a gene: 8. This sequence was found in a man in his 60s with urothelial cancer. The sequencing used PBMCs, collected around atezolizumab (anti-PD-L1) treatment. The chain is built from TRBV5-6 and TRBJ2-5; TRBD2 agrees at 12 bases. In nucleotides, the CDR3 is TGTGCCAGCACCCTCGGACTAGCGGGGACTCAAGAGACCCAGTACTTC. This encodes CASTLGLAGTQETQYF. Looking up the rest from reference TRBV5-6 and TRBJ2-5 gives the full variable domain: DAGVTQSPTHLIKTRGQQVTLRCSPKSGHDTVSWYQQALGQGPQFIFQYYEEEERQRGNFPDRFSGHQFPNYSSELNVNALLLGDSALYLCASTLGLAGTQETQYFGPGTRLLVL.